This paragraph reports one T cell receptor beta chain. Its antigen is undetermined. Cultured CD4+ T-cell DNA underwent Oncomine TCR Beta short-read sequencing. Using its own MiXCR run on the PCR reads, TCRdb lists one record per CDR3 protein. The sample consists of under 20,000 distinct CDR3 sequences, around 50% of them appearing once. The sample originates from a study of vaccination and CD4 T cells after COVID-19. The time point is: late sampling 161 to 241 days after vaccination in a few convalescent patients. The treatment was: approximately nine-day PBMC culture with coronavirus spike peptide pools or control peptides (ViraFEST assay). TCR sequencing followed the expansion of antigen-specific T cells with peptide pools in ViraFEST. Trimming removed 4 bases from V and 5 bases from J, with 18 bases in between. The CDR3 length is 14 residues. In germline, CDR1 is DFQATT, CDR2 SNEGSKA (reference sequence).

The chain uses TRBV20-1 and TRBJ2-7; D possibly corresponds to TRBD2 (7 bases). The material sequenced was CD4+ T cells from blood, cultured in vitro, taken about 7 months after SARS-CoV-2 vaccination. The receptor was derived from a human donor who had recovered from COVID-19. The CDR3 bases are TGCAGTGCTACCGGTGGGGGGGCTTACGACGAGCAGTACTTC. Protein: CSATGGGAYDEQYF.